The 26 T cell receptor beta chains below all came from one sample that was sequenced in a study of cytomegalovirus exposure and HLA in healthy donors (dated by TCRdb to about 2017). The library was made by the immunoSEQ multiplex PCR assay. The multiplex PCR relied on a mix of 60 forward primers for TCR Vbeta segments and 13 reverse primers for TCR Jbeta segments. TCRdb retrieved this table from immuneACCESS and kept in-frame rearrangements only. Not all clones are present; in checked studies, unresolved V genes account for under half, and no reason is known for the remainder. The sample data list roughly 87,000 clones, and roughly 80% of these were observed just once. The ten largest account for 14% to 15% of the sample. Sequenced input: PBMCs. The receptors derive from a middle-aged woman in good health and CMV-seropositive.

The rearrangement uses TRBV7-6 and TRBJ1-2; D might be TRBD1 (6 bases). Deletions cut 1 base from V and 3 bases from J, with 15 bases between. The germline CDR1 and CDR2 sequences are SGHVS and FNYEAQ. The CDR3 runs to 16 residues. The CDR3 loop is CASSLGPGPGDYGYTF. The DNA of the CDR3 is TGTGCCAGCAGCTTAGGACCGGGGCCAGGGGACTATGGCTACACCTTC.

This chain links TRBV29-1 with TRBJ1-2, with unresolved D. The CDR3 runs to 13 residues. The germline V gene has CDR1 SQVTM and CDR2 ANQGSEA. The V end was cut by 1 base, the J end by 1 base, with 7 bases between. The CDR3 loop reads CSVEGRDNYGYTF. DNA of the CDR3: TGCAGCGTTGAAGGACGGGATAACTATGGCTACACCTTC.

The genes are TRBV7-2 and TRBJ2-1; 10 bases are shared with TRBD2. The CDR3 runs 16 residues. Trimming at V came to 4 bases and at J to 6 bases, leaving 9 bases not matched to a gene. Germline values: CDR1 SGHTA, CDR2 FQGNSA. CDR3 sequence: CASSSQKAGGGNEQFF. CDR3 bases: TGTGCCAGCAGCTCCCAAAAAGCGGGAGGGGGCAATGAGCAGTTCTTC.

V usage is TRBV28 and J usage is TRBJ2-3, with D unresolved. The CDR3 spans 15 residues. V lost 6 bases, J lost 1 base, and 14 bases lay in between. Germline lookup yields CDR1 MDHEN and CDR2 SYDVKM. CDR3: CASSPYVTGTDTQYF. CDR3 nucleotides: TGTGCCAGCAGCCCGTACGTTACGGGCACAGATACGCAGTATTTT.

This clone has only one observation. The chain has TRBV13 and TRBJ2-7, with 11 positions matching TRBD1. The CDR3 is made up of 16 amino acids. Germline V gene data show CDR1 as PRHDT and CDR2 as FYEKMQ (reference sequence). With 5 bases clipped from V and 3 bases from J, the junction kept 9 bases outside the gene matches. The DNA of the CDR3 is TGTGCCAGCAGCCTGCCTCGGACAGGGGGCTACTACGAGCAGTACTTC. It is translated as CASSLPRTGGYYEQYF.

The CDR3: CASSYEGVAWFF. The DNA for the CDR3 is TGTGCCAGCAGTTACGAGGGGGTAGCTTGGTTCTTC. The chain uses TRBV6-5 and TRBJ2-1, with a possible D match to TRBD1 (6 bases). V was clipped by 2 bases and J by 15 bases, with 14 bases between them. Germline CDR1 reads MNHEY; CDR2 reads SVGAGI. This CDR3 contains 12 residues.

The chain uses TRBV19 and TRBJ1-5, with D possibly being TRBD1 (5 bases). Germline V gene data show CDR1 as LNHDA and CDR2 as SQIVND (reference sequence). The V and J ends lost 6 bases and 7 bases respectively, with 13 bases between them. The CDR3 covers 13 residues. The CDR3 is CASSLGGGQPQHF. CDR3 in DNA: TGTGCCAGTAGCTTGGGGGGTGGCCAGCCCCAGCATTTT.

This clone was picked up one time. The rearrangement joins TRBV27 to TRBJ2-3, with 13 bases aligning to TRBD2. This CDR3 contains 15 residues. With V trimmed by 6 bases and J by 5 bases, 5 bases remained unmatched. Germline CDR1 reads MNHEY; CDR2 reads SMNVEV (reference sequence). CDR3 sequence (DNA): TGTGCCAGCAGGTTACTAGCGGGGGGGCAAGATACGCAGTATTTT. Protein: CASRLLAGGQDTQYF.

The J gene is TRBJ2-2, the V gene TRBV6-4; D may be TRBD1 (5 bases). Trimming pared 7 bases from V and 3 bases from J, leaving 12 bases between. Germline CDR1 reads MRHNA; CDR2 reads SNTAGT. The CDR3 is 14 amino acids. CDR3 nucleotides: TGTGCCAGCAAGGCAGGGCTGGACACCGGGGAGCTGTTTTTT. It codes for CASKAGLDTGELFF.

The V and J genes are TRBV2 and TRBJ1-1, with D perhaps TRBD1 (5 bases). The germline V gene has CDR1 SNHLY and CDR2 FYNNEI. CDR3 length: 14 amino acids. Deletions cut 5 bases from V and 1 base from J, with 11 bases between. Here the CDR3 reads CASSSLTANTEAFF. The CDR3 nucleotides read TGTGCCAGCAGTAGCTTGACAGCGAACACTGAAGCTTTCTTT. The complete variable domain, with remaining parts taken from reference TRBV2 and TRBJ1-1, reads EPEVTQTPSHQVTQMGQEVILRCVPISNHLYFYWYRQILGQKVEFLVSFYNNEISEKSEIFDDQFSVERPDGSNFTLKIRSTKLEDSAMYFCASSSLTANTEAFFGQGTRLTVV.

This clone was seen more than once but under ten times. This chain joins TRBV10-3 and TRBJ2-7, with 15 bases aligning to TRBD2. CDR1 is ENHRY and CDR2 is SYGVKD in the germline V gene. The CDR3 contains 18 residues. The V gene end was trimmed by 5 bases and the J gene end by 2 bases; junction bases not matched to a gene: 10. Here the CDR3 DNA reads TGTGCCATCAGTCCCGGACTAGCGGGAGGGCCAGGAACCTACGAGCAGTACTTC. Its translation: CAISPGLAGGPGTYEQYF.

The chain carries TRBV28 and TRBJ1-1; D unresolved. CDR3 size: 13 residues. Per germline, CDR1 MDHEN and CDR2 SYDVKM. V gave up 8 bases and J gave up 4 bases, with 14 bases separating them. The DNA for the CDR3 is TGTGCCAGCGGGAGGTCCTTCGGCACTGAAGCTTTCTTT. Amino acids: CASGRSFGTEAFF.

The chain combines TRBV10-2 with TRBJ1-1, with a weak D call TRBD1 (5 bases). The CDR3 extends over 17 amino acids. The germline V and J ends were trimmed by 6 bases and 5 bases, with 25 bases remaining between them. Germline V CDR1 and CDR2: WSHSY, SAAADI. The CDR3 loop is CASRTQIYGGGRTEAFF. The CDR3 DNA sequence: TGCGCCAGCAGAACTCAAATCTATGGGGGGGGGAGGACTGAAGCTTTCTTT.

The chain joins TRBV5-1 to TRBJ2-1; the match to TRBD2 covers 12 bases. This CDR3 has 19 residues. The V segment lost 0 bases and the J segment 4 bases; nucleotides outside the gene matches: 11. Looked up from germline, CDR1 is SGHRS and CDR2 is YFSETQ. The DNA for the CDR3 is TGCGCCAGCAGCTTGGCCGAGGCTAGCGGGGGGGCCGATTACAATGAGCAGTTCTTC. Translated: CASSLAEASGGADYNEQFF.

Note on this clone: One end of the junction does not line up with germline, which may come from a read error. The CDR3 loop reads CAIRESGGAQPQHF. CDR3 DNA: TGTGCCATCAGGGAGTCCGGGGGGGCTCAGCCCCAGCATTTT. J is TRBJ1-5 and V is TRBV10-3, with D tentatively TRBD1 (6 bases). This CDR3 is built from 14 residues. CDR1 is ENHRY, CDR2 SYGVKD, per germline.

The chain joins TRBV9 to TRBJ1-5; TRBD1 is a possible D gene (6 bases). This CDR3 is 15 amino acids long. In germline, CDR1 is SGDLS, CDR2 YYNGEE. The ends were cut back, 3 bases at V and 0 bases at J, with 10 bases in the middle. CDR3 amino acids: CASSAGQSSNQPQHF. CDR3 in DNA: TGTGCCAGCAGCGCCGGACAGAGTAGCAATCAGCCCCAGCATTTT.

The table lists this clone with a few counts. V gene TRBV30 combines with J gene TRBJ2-7; perhaps TRBD1 as D (6 bases). This CDR3 is 12 amino acids long. CDR1 is GTSNPN, CDR2 SVGIG, per germline (reference sequence). V shed 4 bases and J shed 2 bases, with 9 bases lying between them. In nucleotides, the CDR3 is TGTGCCTGGAACAGGGACGCCTACGAGCAGTACTTC. This codes for CAWNRDAYEQYF.

This sequence joins TRBV7-2 and TRBJ2-7; weak D call: TRBD2 (5 bases). Between the trimmed V and J ends, which lost 1 base and 3 bases, there was a span of 10 bases. Germline CDR1 SGHTA, CDR2 FQGNSA. The CDR3 has 14 amino acids. The CDR3 reads CASSLDVGGYEQYF. As DNA, the CDR3 is TGTGCCAGCAGCTTAGATGTTGGAGGCTACGAGCAGTACTTC.

V gene TRBV19 combines with J gene TRBJ2-7; D ambiguous. V shed 4 bases and J shed 3 bases, with 10 bases lying between them. The germline V gene has CDR1 LNHDA and CDR2 SQIVND (reference sequence). The CDR3 extends over 13 amino acids. Here the CDR3 DNA reads TGTGCCAGTAGTAGAAGCCTTAGCTACGAGCAGTACTTC. Protein product: CASSRSLSYEQYF.

V usage is TRBV6-5 and J usage is TRBJ2-7; 7 nucleotides align to TRBD2. The germline gives CDR1 MNHEY, CDR2 SVGAGI. The trim removed 4 bases at V and 7 bases at J, leaving 16 bases unmatched. The CDR3 runs to 16 residues. The CDR3 loop is CASSSPFISGVREQYF. The CDR3 nucleotides are TGTGCCAGCAGTTCCCCGTTTATAAGCGGGGTCAGGGAGCAGTACTTC.

V gene TRBV19 combines with J gene TRBJ2-2, with TRBD2 as a possible D gene (6 bases). Germline V lookup: CDR1 LNHDA, CDR2 SQIVND (reference sequence). This CDR3 is 13 amino acids long. Trimming pared 6 bases from V and 6 bases from J, leaving 11 bases between. The CDR3 bases are TGTGCCAGTAGGCTAGCGCAGGCCGGGGAGCTGTTTTTT. This gives the protein CASRLAQAGELFF.

As to this clone: This sample also contains other DNA sequences that code for the same CDR3. This rearrangement joins TRBV5-1 to TRBJ2-7; 7 nucleotides agree with TRBD1. CDR3 length equals 13 residues. CDR1 and CDR2 (germline): SGHRS, YFSETQ. The V and J ends lost 4 bases and 3 bases, in that order; junction bases with no gene match: 4. The CDR3 here is CASSPGQNYEQYF. The CDR3 coding sequence is TGCGCCAGCAGCCCGGGACAGAACTACGAGCAGTACTTC.

The J gene is TRBJ2-2, the V gene TRBV9; a possible D gene is TRBD1 (6 bases). The germline V gene has CDR1 SGDLS and CDR2 YYNGEE. Trimming cost V 4 bases and J 4 bases, with 11 bases left between them. This CDR3 spans 14 amino acids. This CDR3 is CASSSRTVTGELFF. The CDR3 DNA reads TGTGCCAGCAGCTCTAGGACAGTCACCGGGGAGCTGTTTTTT.

The chain recombines TRBV18 with TRBJ1-5, with TRBD1 identical over 7 bases. Per the germline V gene, CDR1 is KGHSH and CDR2 is LQKENI. The CDR3 contains 13 residues. The V and J ends lost 5 bases and 6 bases, in that order; junction bases with no gene match: 4. The CDR3 spells CASSTDRAQPQHF. The CDR3 nucleotides read TGTGCCAGCTCAACAGACAGGGCTCAGCCCCAGCATTTT.

This clone came up once. The chain combines TRBV27 with TRBJ2-7, with D maybe TRBD1 (5 bases). Trimming removed 5 bases from V and 3 bases from J, with 17 bases in between. The germline V gene has CDR1 MNHEY and CDR2 SMNVEV (reference sequence). The CDR3 has 15 amino acids. This chain's CDR3 is CASSKTGSAGYEQYF. CDR3 bases: TGTGCCAGCAGTAAAACAGGTTCAGCTGGCTACGAGCAGTACTTC.

This clone was seen a few times. V usage is TRBV6-5 and J usage is TRBJ1-4; 7 nucleotides match TRBD1. Looked up from germline, CDR1 is MNHEY and CDR2 is SVGAGI. The CDR3 is 15 residues long. Trimming removed 2 bases from V and 6 bases from J; junction bases left unmatched: 6. CDR3 DNA: TGTGCCAGCAGTTACCAACAGGGGAAGGATGAAAAACTGTTTTTT. This translates into CASSYQQGKDEKLFF.